Presented here are 10 T cell receptor beta chains from one specimen sequenced in a study of cytomegalovirus exposure and HLA in healthy donors. Both 60 Vbeta primers and 13 Jbeta primers went into the PCR. Sequencing used immunoSEQ multiplex PCR; TCRdb keeps in-frame clones, though not all of them. The table shows about 94,000 clones, with approximately 66% occurring only once. Sequenced: PBMCs. These receptors originate from a man aged 25 to 40 in good health and CMV-seronegative.

Note on this clone: This CDR3 fails to terminate in the conserved phenylalanine or tryptophan, so it likely reflects a read error. The chain joins TRBV5-1 to TRBJ2-7, with D tentatively TRBD2 (5 bases). Germline V gene lookup returns CDR1 SGHRS and CDR2 YFSETQ. With 0 bases removed from V and 5 bases from J, the gap between germline ends came to 18 bases. CDR3 size: 16 residues. DNA of the CDR3: TGCGCCAGCAGCTTGGTGGGGAGTAAAGAAGTCGACGAGCAGTACCTC. Its translation: CASSLVGSKEVDEQYL.

The CDR3 spells CASSRTGVVYGYTF. The DNA for the CDR3 is TGCGCCAGCAGCAGGACAGGGGTGGTCTATGGCTACACCTTC. V gene TRBV5-1 combines with J gene TRBJ1-2, with 9 bases lining up with TRBD1. The CDR3 length is 14 residues. V gave up 4 bases and J gave up 4 bases; unmatched junction bases: 5. The germline V gene has CDR1 SGHRS and CDR2 YFSETQ.

The CDR3 coding sequence is TGTGCCAGCAGTTTAAACCGACTAGGAATCCTAAATGAGCAGTTCTTC. Protein product: CASSLNRLGILNEQFF. The chain links TRBV27 to TRBJ2-1, with a weak D call TRBD2 (6 bases). Looked up from germline, CDR1 is MNHEY and CDR2 is SMNVEV (reference sequence). This CDR3 region has 16 residues. V dropped 2 bases and J dropped 7 bases, with 18 bases sitting between them.

This chain uses TRBV10-1 with TRBJ2-2; possibly TRBD2 for D (5 bases). V lost 2 bases and J 1 base, leaving 14 bases between the germline ends. The CDR3 contains 17 residues. The germline V gene has CDR1 WNHNN and CDR2 SYGVQD (reference sequence). CDR3 loop: CASSENRRWGNTGELFF. Written as DNA, the CDR3 is TGCGCCAGCAGTGAGAATAGGAGGTGGGGGAACACCGGGGAGCTGTTTTTT.

This clone was observed a handful of times. J is TRBJ1-4 and V is TRBV21-1. TRBV21-1 is deemed a pseudogene. This CDR3 has 14 amino acids. CDR3 coding DNA: TGTGCCAGCAGCTCTCGGGGATCAGGTGAAAAACTGTTTTTT. Translation gives CASSSRGSGEKLFF.

V and J are TRBV7-2 and TRBJ2-1; D not certain. Trimming removed 3 bases from V and 9 bases from J, with 3 bases in between. From germline, CDR1 is SGHTA and CDR2 FQGNSA. The CDR3 covers 10 residues. The CDR3 loop is CASSFSEQFF. The CDR3 DNA is TGTGCCAGCAGCTTCAGTGAGCAGTTCTTC.

V and J are TRBV4-1 and TRBJ2-7; TRBD1 agrees at 11 bases. The CDR3 has 18 amino acids. The trim removed 3 bases at V and 4 bases at J, leaving 14 bases unmatched. Germline V CDR1 and CDR2: MGHRA, YSYEKL. The DNA of the CDR3 is TGCGCCAGCAGCCAGGGCGAAATGGACAGGGGGCGATGGTACGAGCAGTACTTC. Translated, it gives CASSQGEMDRGRWYEQYF.

This clone appeared a few times. This chain uses TRBV5-1 with TRBJ2-7; 9 nucleotides align to TRBD2. There are 14 residues in the CDR3. V lost 4 bases, J lost 2 bases, and 4 bases stayed unmatched. Germline CDR1 reads SGHRS; CDR2 reads YFSETQ. CDR3 coding DNA: TGCGCCAGCAGCCCGACTAGCGGACCCTACGAGCAGTACTTC. Protein: CASSPTSGPYEQYF.

This rearrangement joins TRBV30 to TRBJ2-7; TRBD1 agrees at 8 bases. Germline assignment: CDR1 GTSNPN and CDR2 SVGIG (reference sequence). Trimming cost V 7 bases and J 9 bases; bases outside gene matches: 14. The CDR3 has 13 amino acids. CDR3 in amino acids: CAYRGQASSLQYF. CDR3 bases: TGTGCCTATCGGGGACAGGCCTCCAGTTTGCAGTACTTC. The full variable domain, rest sourced from reference TRBV30 and TRBJ2-7, is SQTIHQWPATLVQPVGSPLSLECTVEGTSNPNLYWYRQAAGRGLQLLFYSVGIGQISSEVPQNLSASRPQDRQFILSSKKLLLSDSGFYLCAYRGQASSLQYFGPGTRLTVT.

The gene calls are TRBV5-8 and TRBJ1-5; 7 bases line up with TRBD1. The germline V gene has CDR1 SGHTS and CDR2 YDEGEE. J gave up 7 bases and V 1 base, and 8 bases lay outside the gene matches. The CDR3 consists of 15 residues. CDR3 amino acids: CASSLKGAPNQPQHF. CDR3 sequence (DNA): TGTGCCAGCAGCTTGAAGGGGGCCCCAAACCAGCCCCAGCATTTT.